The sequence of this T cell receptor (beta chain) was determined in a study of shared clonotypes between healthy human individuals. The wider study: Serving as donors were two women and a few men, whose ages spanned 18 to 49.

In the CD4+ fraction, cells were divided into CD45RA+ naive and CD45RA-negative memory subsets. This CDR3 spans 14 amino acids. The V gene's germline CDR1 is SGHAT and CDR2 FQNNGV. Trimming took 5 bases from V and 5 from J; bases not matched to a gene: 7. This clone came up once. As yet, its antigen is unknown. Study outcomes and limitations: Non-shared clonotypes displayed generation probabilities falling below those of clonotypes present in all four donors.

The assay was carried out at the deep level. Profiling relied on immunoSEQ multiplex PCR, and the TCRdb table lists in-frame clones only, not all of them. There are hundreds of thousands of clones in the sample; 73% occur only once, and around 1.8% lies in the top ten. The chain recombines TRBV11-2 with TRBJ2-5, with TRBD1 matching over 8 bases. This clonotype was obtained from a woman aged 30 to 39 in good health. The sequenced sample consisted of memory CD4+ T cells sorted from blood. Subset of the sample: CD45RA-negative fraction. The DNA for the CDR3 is TGTGCCAGCAGCCCCTTGACAGGGGTGGAGACCCAGTACTTC. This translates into CASSPLTGVETQYF.